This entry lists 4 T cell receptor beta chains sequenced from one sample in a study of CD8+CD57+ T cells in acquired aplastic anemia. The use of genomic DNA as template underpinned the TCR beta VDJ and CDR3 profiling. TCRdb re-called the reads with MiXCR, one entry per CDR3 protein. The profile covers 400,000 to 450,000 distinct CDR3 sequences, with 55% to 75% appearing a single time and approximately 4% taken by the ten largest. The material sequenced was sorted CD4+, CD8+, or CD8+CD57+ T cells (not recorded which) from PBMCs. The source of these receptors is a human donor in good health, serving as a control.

The CDR3 nucleotides read TGCAGTGCTATACTTCCCGGAACGAGCAGTAGCACTGAAGCTTTCTTT. This sequence encodes CSAILPGTSSSTEAFF. V gene TRBV20-1 combines with J gene TRBJ1-1, with no clear D. Germline values: CDR1 DFQATT, CDR2 SNEGSKA (reference sequence). CDR3 length: 16 amino acids. Trimming cost V 4 bases and J 4 bases, with 22 bases left between them.

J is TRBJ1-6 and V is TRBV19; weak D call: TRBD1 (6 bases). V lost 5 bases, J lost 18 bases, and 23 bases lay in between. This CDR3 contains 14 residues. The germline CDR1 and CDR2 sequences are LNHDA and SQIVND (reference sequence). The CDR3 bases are TGTGCCAGTAGTCCAGGGGACATAGGCTCTTATGGCCACTTT. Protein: CASSPGDIGSYGHF.

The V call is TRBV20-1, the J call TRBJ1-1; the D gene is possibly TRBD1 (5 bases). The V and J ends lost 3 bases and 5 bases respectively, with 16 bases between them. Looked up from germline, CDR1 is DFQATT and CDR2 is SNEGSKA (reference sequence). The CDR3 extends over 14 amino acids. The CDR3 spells CSARGTSGGTEAFF. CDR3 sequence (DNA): TGCAGTGCTAGGGGAACTAGCGGGGGTACTGAAGCTTTCTTT.

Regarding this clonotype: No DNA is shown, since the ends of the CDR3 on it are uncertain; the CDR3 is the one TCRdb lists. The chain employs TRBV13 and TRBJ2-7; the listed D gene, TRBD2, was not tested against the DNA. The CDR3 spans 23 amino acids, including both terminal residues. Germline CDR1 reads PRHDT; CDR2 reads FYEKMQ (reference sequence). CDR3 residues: CASSLYICSATKSLSGAAYEQYF.